The T cell receptor beta chain described here comes from a study of blood T cell repertoires in COVID-19. About the study: In each case, the material was cDNA or gDNA derived from T cells, B-cell-depleted T cells, or PBMCs.

This CDR3 contains 14 residues. V was clipped by 5 bases and J by 7 bases, with 14 bases between them. From germline, CDR1 is SNHLY and CDR2 FYNNEI. Generated by immunoSEQ multiplex PCR, the TCRdb table keeps only in-frame clones and is missing some. The sample consists of approximately 250,000 clones, roughly 90% of them appearing once. Recovered participants had two consecutive negative NP/OP PCR tests, healthcare professional clearance, or symptom resolution. This clonotype was obtained from a woman aged 25 to 39 who had recovered from COVID-19. Sequencing was performed on PBMCs or T cells enriched from blood (not recorded which). This rearrangement joins TRBV2 to TRBJ2-2; D remains unclear. CDR3 in amino acids: CASSPPRGFGELFF. The CDR3 nucleotides are TGTGCCAGCAGTCCCCCCCGCGGATTCGGGGAGCTGTTTTTT.